Shown below are 15 T cell receptor beta chains from a single sample sequenced in a study of cytomegalovirus exposure and HLA in healthy donors. The PCR ran on 60 Vbeta and 13 Jbeta primers. Repertoires were generated with immunoSEQ multiplex PCR, while TCRdb's copy carries only in-frame clones and drops some. The sample holds approximately 260,000 clones, roughly four fifths seen once. Sequencing was carried out using PBMCs. These receptors were taken from a woman aged 40 to 50 in good health and CMV-seropositive.

The V call is TRBV6-6, the J call TRBJ1-2; TRBD1 is a possible D gene (5 bases). Trimming took off 4 bases at V and 6 bases at J, with 15 bases between the two ends. CDR3 length: 14 residues. Germline V gives CDR1 MNHNY, CDR2 SVGAGI (reference sequence). The CDR3 sequence: CASSFRAGENGYTF. The CDR3 nucleotides read TGTGCCAGCAGTTTCCGGGCGGGGGAGAATGGCTACACCTTC.

The chain combines TRBV7-8 with TRBJ2-3, with D perhaps matching TRBD2 (6 bases). V was shortened by 2 bases and J by 3 bases, with 12 bases between the two germline ends. This CDR3 is built from 15 residues. Germline assignment: CDR1 SGHVS and CDR2 FQNEAQ. The CDR3 DNA reads as TGTGCCAGCAGCTTACTTGGGGACTCAACAGATACGCAGTATTTT. Encoded protein: CASSLLGDSTDTQYF. The full variable domain, completed using reference TRBV7-8 and TRBJ2-3, is GAGVSQSPRYKVAKRGQDVALRCDPISGHVSLFWYQQALGQGPEFLTYFQNEAQLDKSGLPSDRFFAERPEGSVSTLKIQRTQQEDSAVYLCASSLLGDSTDTQYFGPGTRLTVL.

The rearrangement links TRBV7-8 to TRBJ2-5; 12 nucleotides agree with TRBD2. CDR3 length: 17 residues. CDR1 is SGHVS, CDR2 FQNEAQ, per germline. After removal of 4 bases from V and 5 bases from J, the junction contained 11 bases not matched to a gene. The CDR3 spells CASSSNIRTSGTETQYF. The CDR3 nucleotides are TGTGCCAGCAGCTCCAACATCAGGACTAGCGGGACCGAGACCCAGTACTTC.

This clone was found a few times. This sequence joins TRBV7-7 and TRBJ1-1; D remains unclear. The CDR3 runs 13 residues. V was cut by 4 bases and J by 0 bases, with 6 bases left in between. Germline V gives CDR1 SSHAT, CDR2 FNYEAQ (reference sequence). The CDR3 DNA reads TGTGCCAGCAGCTCAGACATGAACACTGAAGCTTTCTTT. Its protein is CASSSDMNTEAFF.

The gene calls are TRBV5-6 and TRBJ1-1; no reliable D call. Germline CDR1 is SGHDT and CDR2 is YYEEEE. The V end lost 1 base, the J end lost 1 base, and 5 bases lay between the germline ends. This CDR3 spans 13 amino acids. This CDR3 reads CASSLTENTEAFF. The CDR3 nucleotides read TGTGCCAGCAGCTTGACAGAGAACACTGAAGCTTTCTTT.

DNA of the CDR3: TGTGCCAGCAGCTTAAGGGACAGGCTAAACACCGGGGAGCTGTTTTTT. This sequence encodes CASSLRDRLNTGELFF. The V and J genes are TRBV5-6 and TRBJ2-2, with TRBD1 matching 8 bases. Trimming took 2 bases from V and 2 from J; bases not matched to a gene: 5. Germline V lookup: CDR1 SGHDT, CDR2 YYEEEE. This CDR3 is 16 amino acids long.

The V call is TRBV4-3, the J call TRBJ2-7; D uncertain. This CDR3 spans 14 amino acids. V lost 1 base and J 0 bases, leaving 7 bases between the germline ends. The germline V gene has CDR1 LGHNA and CDR2 YSLEER. The chain's CDR3 is CASSQAPLSYEQYF. CDR3 sequence (DNA): TGCGCCAGCAGCCAAGCTCCCCTCTCCTACGAGCAGTACTTC.

The rearrangement joins TRBV6-5 to TRBJ1-6, with no clear D. CDR3 length: 13 residues. V was cut by 4 bases and J by 10 bases, with 11 bases left in between. Germline V gene sequence: CDR1 MNHEY, CDR2 SVGAGI. For the CDR3, the DNA is TGTGCCAGCAGTTTTTCGGGATACTCACCCCTCCACTTT. Translating it yields CASSFSGYSPLHF.

The gene calls are TRBV2 and TRBJ2-3, with 8 bases lining up with TRBD2. V gave up 4 bases and J gave up 3 bases; unmatched junction bases: 6. Germline V lookup: CDR1 SNHLY, CDR2 FYNNEI. CDR3 length: 15 amino acids. CDR3 residues: CASSGAGVPTDTQYF. CDR3 DNA: TGTGCCAGCAGTGGAGCGGGAGTTCCGACAGATACGCAGTATTTT.

This clone was picked up a small number of times. The chain couples TRBV7-2 to TRBJ2-2; 8 bases map to TRBD2. V lost 5 bases, J lost 4 bases, and 12 bases stayed unmatched. CDR1 is SGHTA, CDR2 FQGNSA, per germline. This CDR3 spans 17 amino acids. CDR3 nucleotides: TGTGCCAGCAGCCCCGCAGGGCTAGCGGGTGGCACCGGGGAGCTGTTTTTT. It is translated as CASSPAGLAGGTGELFF.

The chain employs TRBV5-6 and TRBJ2-7; no definite D call. Germline CDR1 and CDR2: SGHDT and YYEEEE. Trimming took off 2 bases at V and 6 bases at J, with 9 bases between the two ends. CDR3 length equals 12 residues. The CDR3 sequence is CASSFLAGEQYF. The CDR3 DNA is TGTGCCAGCAGCTTTTTGGCAGGCGAGCAGTACTTC. Based on the CDR3 plus reference TRBV5-6 and TRBJ2-7, the full variable domain is DAGVTQSPTHLIKTRGQQVTLRCSPKSGHDTVSWYQQALGQGPQFIFQYYEEEERQRGNFPDRFSGHQFPNYSSELNVNALLLGDSALYLCASSFLAGEQYFGPGTRLTVT.

The V and J genes are TRBV5-4 and TRBJ2-1; 9 nucleotides line up with TRBD1. Germline CDR1 and CDR2: SGHNT and YYREEE (reference sequence). After removal of 4 bases from V and 9 bases from J, the junction contained 11 bases not matched to a gene. The CDR3 consists of 15 residues. The CDR3 coding sequence is TGTGCCAGCAGCCCCGGGACAGGGATTATCTTTGAGCAGTTCTTC. This codes for CASSPGTGIIFEQFF.

V and J are TRBV14 and TRBJ1-1, with D perhaps matching TRBD1 (5 bases). Germline V gives CDR1 SGHDN, CDR2 FVKESK. The CDR3 consists of 15 residues. The V end lost 2 bases, the J end lost 10 bases, and 20 bases lay between the germline ends. The CDR3 nucleotides are TGTGCCAGCAGCCAATACCTCGACAGACCCACGGGAGCTTTCTTT. Residues: CASSQYLDRPTGAFF.

The rearrangement joins TRBV7-2 to TRBJ2-7; tentative D call: TRBD2 (5 bases). The CDR3 sequence is 12 residues long. Trimming took 1 base from V and 9 from J, leaving 10 bases between them. Germline V gives CDR1 SGHTA, CDR2 FQGNSA. CDR3 sequence: CASSLGPAGQYF. In DNA, the CDR3 is TGTGCCAGCAGCTTAGGCCCGGCGGGGCAGTACTTC.

This chain connects TRBV19 to TRBJ1-5; possible D gene TRBD1, 5 bases. Germline values: CDR1 LNHDA, CDR2 SQIVND (reference sequence). Between the trimmed V and J ends, which lost 7 bases and 2 bases, there was a span of 12 bases. This CDR3 comprises 14 residues. The CDR3 reads CASTHDRGNQPQHF. In DNA form, the CDR3 reads TGTGCCAGTACTCACGACAGAGGCAATCAGCCCCAGCATTTT.